The rows below give T cell receptor beta chains drawn from one sample of a study of CD8 T cells in ankylosing spondylitis. Using its own MiXCR run on the 5' RACE reads, TCRdb lists one record per CDR3 protein. The table includes fewer than 400,000 distinct CDR3 sequences, roughly 14% detected once. Sequencing used blood, either unsorted or a sorted T cell fraction (not recorded which). These receptors all come from a male donor with ankylosing spondylitis or in good health (not recorded which). CDR3s include the opening cysteine and the closing phenylalanine or tryptophan. A D gene is named only where the DNA matches it firmly. Size is omitted from some rows. Given values are once, few, many or a class for expanded clones.

clone_size,v_call,j_call,d_call,cdr3_nt,cdr3_aa
few,TRBV29-1,TRBJ1-1,.,TGCAGCGTTGATATCGAGGAGACGAACACTGAAGCTTTCTTT,CSVDIEETNTEAFF
.,TRBV5-1,TRBJ1-2,TRBD1,TGCGCCAGCAGCCGACAGGGGGCGGATGGCTACACCTTC,CASSRQGADGYTF
.,TRBV6-1,TRBJ2-1,.,TGTGCCAGTATACTGACGAGCTCCTACAATGAGCAGTTCTTC,CASILTSSYNEQFF
.,TRBV12-3/TRBV12-4,TRBJ2-4,TRBD2,TGTGCCAGCAGTCTACTAGCGGGAGAGAGGTACTTC,CASSLLAGERYF
few,TRBV5-1,TRBJ2-7,.,TGCGCCAGCAGCAATGCCCGGGGGACCTACGAGCAGTACTTC,CASSNARGTYEQYF
.,TRBV10-2,TRBJ1-1,TRBD1,TGCGCCAGCAGTGCGTTGACAGGGGGTCACACTGAAGCTTTCTTT,CASSALTGGHTEAFF
few,TRBV9,TRBJ2-7,.,TGTGCCAGCAGCGTAGGGACGGGCACCTACGAGCAGTACTTC,CASSVGTGTYEQYF
.,TRBV2,TRBJ2-7,TRBD2,TGTGCCAGCAGTGTCCTAGCGGGGGGGAACTACTTC,CASSVLAGGNYF
.,TRBV18,TRBJ2-7,TRBD2,TGTGCCAGCTCACCCTCAAGGGCGGCGGGGGGGCCTTACGAGCAGTACTTC,CASSPSRAAGGPYEQYF
few,TRBV6-1,TRBJ1-2,TRBD1,TGTGCCAGCAGCCCCGCCCCCGGACAGGCCTCAGCTAACTATGGCTACACCTTC,CASSPAPGQASANYGYTF
few,TRBV10-2,TRBJ2-2,TRBD1,TGCGCCAGCAGTGAGCCTCTGACAGGGGCGGCCGGGGAGCTGTTTTTT,CASSEPLTGAAGELFF
few,TRBV20-1,TRBJ1-1,.,TGCAGTGCGTCTAGACAGAACACTGAAGCTTTCTTT,CSASRQNTEAFF
.,TRBV4-1,TRBJ1-2,.,TGCGCCAGCAGCCCCTGGACAGCCAACTATGGCTACACCTTC,CASSPWTANYGYTF
few,TRBV20-1,TRBJ1-2,.,TGCAGTGCTAGACCTCGGGAAGGGGGCTATGGCTACACCTTC,CSARPREGGYGYTF
.,TRBV5-6,TRBJ2-5,.,TGTGCCAGCAGCGGGAGGGGGAGAGAGACCCAGTACTTC,CASSGRGRETQYF
few,TRBV6-5,TRBJ2-7,.,TGTGCCAGCAGTTACCCCCAGGGGAGGGGGCACTACGAGCAGTACTTC,CASSYPQGRGHYEQYF
few,TRBV7-2,TRBJ2-2,.,TGTGCCAGCAGCTTAGGGTGGAGTAGCGCAACCGGGGAGCTGTTTTTT,CASSLGWSSATGELFF
few,TRBV4-1,TRBJ2-3,.,TGCGCCAGCAGCCGTCGACGGGGGGCGGGAGATACGCAGTATTTT,CASSRRRGAGDTQYF
.,TRBV6-2/TRBV6-3,TRBJ2-1,.,TGTGCCAGCAGTTACTCAGGGGGTAGCGGGCCGATCAGGTACTACAATGAGCAGTTCTTC,CASSYSGGSGPIRYYNEQFF
.,TRBV7-9,TRBJ2-7,.,TGTGCCAGCAGCTTAAAAAGGGCCAATTCCTACGAGCAGTACTTC,CASSLKRANSYEQYF
.,TRBV12-3/TRBV12-4,TRBJ2-7,.,TGTGCCAGCAGTTTACTGGTTTCCTACGAGCAGTACTTC,CASSLLVSYEQYF
few,TRBV29-1,TRBJ2-1,.,TGCAGCGTTGGGGGCCCTCAAGAGCAGTTCTTC,CSVGGPQEQFF
many,TRBV12-3/TRBV12-4,TRBJ1-1,.,TGTGCCAGCAGCCCATCTACGAGGAACACTGAAGCTTTCTTT,CASSPSTRNTEAFF
few,TRBV5-1,TRBJ2-5,TRBD2,TGCGCCAGCAGCTTGGGGACTAGCGGGAGGCGCGGGGAGACCCAGTACTTC,CASSLGTSGRRGETQYF
once,TRBV3-1,TRBJ2-7,.,TGTGCCAGCAGCCAAGATCACGGGTTTCCTTCCTTC,CASSQDHGFPSF
.,TRBV7-2,TRBJ2-3,TRBD2,TGTGCCAGCAGCTTCCTATTAACTAGCGGGGGGGTGCAGTATTTT,CASSFLLTSGGVQYF
.,TRBV29-1,TRBJ2-3,.,TGCAGCGGTACACAGGGAAGGGCTACGCAGTATTTT,CSGTQGRATQYF
few,TRBV5-1,TRBJ1-1,.,TGCGCCAGCAGCTTGGAGCTAGGGAACACTGAAGCTTTCTTT,CASSLELGNTEAFF
.,TRBV14,TRBJ2-3,.,TGTGCCAGCAGCCTCCGGAGCGGAAATCTCCAGGGCACAGATACGCAGTATTTT,CASSLRSGNLQGTDTQYF
.,TRBV15,TRBJ2-5,.,TGTGCCACCAGCAGAGATCCGGGGTGGGAGACCCAGTACTTC,CATSRDPGWETQYF
.,TRBV7-8,TRBJ2-1,.,TGTGCCAGCAGCTTAGGCGAGGGGTGGTCAGGAGAGCAGTTCTTC,CASSLGEGWSGEQFF
few,TRBV29-1,TRBJ2-7,TRBD2,TGCAGCGTTAGTGGTAGCGGGGTAGGTTCTTTGTACGAGCAGTACTTC,CSVSGSGVGSLYEQYF
few,TRBV6-1,TRBJ2-3,.,TGTGCCAGCAGTGCGTCCTCAATCGTACTTTCCACAGATACGCAGTATTTT,CASSASSIVLSTDTQYF
many,TRBV10-1,TRBJ2-7,.,TGCGCCAGCAGCCCCCGGAGCTACGGCGAGCAGTACTTC,CASSPRSYGEQYF
few,TRBV12-3/TRBV12-4,TRBJ1-5,.,TGTGCCAGCAGTTTAGTGTCTCAGCCCCAGCATTTT,CASSLVSQPQHF
.,TRBV27,TRBJ2-7,TRBD1,TGTGCCAGCAGTCCAGCGGACAGGCCATTCACCTACGAGCAGTACTTC,CASSPADRPFTYEQYF
many,TRBV12-3/TRBV12-4,TRBJ2-7,.,TGTGCCAGCAGTTTCGGGGGCTACGAGCAGTACTTC,CASSFGGYEQYF
.,TRBV6-1,TRBJ2-5,.,TGTGCCAGCACCCTGACGTATACTGAAGAGACCCAGTACTTC,CASTLTYTEETQYF
.,TRBV12-3/TRBV12-4,TRBJ1-6,.,TGTGCCAGCAGTTTAGGGGGCTCACCCCTCCACTTT,CASSLGGSPLHF
.,TRBV11-2,TRBJ2-3,.,TGTGCCAGCAGCTTGGCTCTACTGGGCGTAACAGATACGCAGTATTTT,CASSLALLGVTDTQYF
many,TRBV5-1,TRBJ1-2,.,TGCGCCAGCAGCTGGAACTCAGGGGTAAATGGCTACACCTTC,CASSWNSGVNGYTF
.,TRBV3-1,TRBJ2-6,.,TGTGCCAGCAGCCAATGGGCCGCTGGCGTCTCTGGGGCCAACGTCCTGACTTTC,CASSQWAAGVSGANVLTF
.,TRBV7-9,TRBJ1-1,.,TGTGCCAGCAGCTTTCTTACTGGGATCACTGAAGCTTTCTTT,CASSFLTGITEAFF
.,TRBV3-1,TRBJ2-7,TRBD2,TGTGCCAGCAGCCCATCTAGCGGTTTTTCCTACGAGCAGTACTTC,CASSPSSGFSYEQYF
few,TRBV6-5,TRBJ1-1,.,TGTGCCAGCAGTTACTCGATGGGGCTGACCACTGAAGCTTTCTTT,CASSYSMGLTTEAFF